Presented here are 11 T cell receptor beta chains from one specimen sequenced in a study of T cell repertoires in cytomegalovirus infection. TCRdb fed the reads into MiXCR, producing one record per CDR3 protein. The sample consists of 200,000 to 300,000 distinct CDR3 sequences, roughly 10% of them appearing once. Sequencing used PBMCs. These receptors were obtained from a human donor in good health (CMV status not recorded). Some clones in this sample may be carry-over from other donors' samples.

This clonotype was recorded a few times. The chain has TRBV30 and TRBJ2-5; a weak D match, TRBD1 (5 bases). V dropped 0 bases and J dropped 5 bases, with 10 bases sitting between them. The CDR3 runs to 13 residues. Germline V CDR1 and CDR2: GTSNPN, SVGIG (reference sequence). The CDR3 sequence is CAWSVGVRETQYF. In DNA, the CDR3 is TGTGCCTGGAGTGTAGGGGTACGGGAGACCCAGTACTTC. Combining the CDR3 with reference TRBV30 and TRBJ2-5 gives the whole variable domain SQTIHQWPATLVQPVGSPLSLECTVEGTSNPNLYWYRQAAGRGLQLLFYSVGIGQISSEVPQNLSASRPQDRQFILSSKKLLLSDSGFYLCAWSVGVRETQYFGPGTRLLVL.

This clonotype was recorded at least ten times. The chain links TRBV7-2 to TRBJ1-6; no clear D gene. The CDR3 spans 14 residues. Germline CDR1 is SGHTA and CDR2 is FQGNSA. V shed 3 bases and J shed 2 bases, with 5 bases lying between them. This chain's CDR3 is CASSFGPYNSPLHF. CDR3 DNA: TGTGCCAGCAGCTTTGGTCCCTATAATTCACCCCTCCACTTT.

This clonotype was observed many times. The J gene is TRBJ2-5, the V gene TRBV20-1; 9 bases fit TRBD1. The germline V gene encodes CDR1 DFQATT and CDR2 SNEGSKA (reference sequence). Trimming took 2 bases from V and 4 from J; bases not matched to a gene: 11. The CDR3 sequence is 16 residues long. The CDR3 coding sequence is TGCAGTGCTAGAAGTCCTGTATGGACAGGGGTAGAGACCCAGTACTTC. Translating it yields CSARSPVWTGVETQYF.

This clonotype has ten or more counts. The chain joins TRBV19 to TRBJ1-1; D possibly corresponds to TRBD1 (5 bases). CDR1 is LNHDA, CDR2 SQIVND, per germline (reference sequence). The CDR3 sequence is 15 residues long. V was cut by 1 base and J by 3 bases, with 12 bases left in between. CDR3 loop: CASSIGGGVDTEAFF. The CDR3 DNA is TGTGCCAGTAGTATAGGGGGAGGGGTGGACACTGAAGCTTTCTTT.

This clonotype was recorded many times. This chain links TRBV7-6 with TRBJ2-1; the match to TRBD1 covers 7 bases. Germline CDR1 SGHVS, CDR2 FNYEAQ. After removal of 3 bases from V and 0 bases from J, the junction contained 5 bases not matched to a gene. The CDR3 loop spans 16 amino acids. This CDR3 is CASSLVGDSSYNEQFF. The CDR3, as DNA: TGTGCCAGCAGCTTGGTAGGGGACAGCTCCTACAATGAGCAGTTCTTC.

This clonotype was recorded a few times. This chain connects TRBV29-1 to TRBJ1-1, with TRBD1 matching 7 bases. The germline V gene encodes CDR1 SQVTM and CDR2 ANQGSEA. The CDR3 sequence is 14 residues long. The ends lost 6 bases at V and 0 bases at J; junction bases unmatched: 7. CDR3: CSVGDSSLNTEAFF. In nucleotides, the CDR3 is TGCAGCGTGGGGGACAGTTCCTTGAACACTGAAGCTTTCTTT.

This rearrangement joins TRBV4-3 to TRBJ2-5; tentatively, D is TRBD2 (6 bases). Germline V lookup: CDR1 LGHNA, CDR2 YSLEER. The V gene lost 2 bases and the J gene lost 1 base, with 11 bases spanning the gap. CDR3 length equals 15 residues. The CDR3 DNA sequence: TGCGCCAGCAGCCAAAGTAGCGGAACCCAAGAGACCCAGTACTTC. It specifies CASSQSSGTQETQYF.

The CDR3: CASRPSGTVTYEQYF. The CDR3 bases are TGTGCCAGCAGGCCCTCCGGGACGGTAACCTACGAGCAGTACTTC. The V and J genes are TRBV28 and TRBJ2-7, with D perhaps being TRBD1 or TRBD2 (5 bases each). The CDR3 runs 15 residues. Germline V gives CDR1 MDHEN, CDR2 SYDVKM. Trimming stripped 6 bases from V and 2 bases from J, with 17 bases between.

This clonotype was observed many times. V and J are TRBV4-3 and TRBJ2-7, with D unclear. Trimming took off 4 bases at V and 5 bases at J, with 15 bases between the two ends. Germline V CDR1 and CDR2: LGHNA, YSLEER. CDR3 length: 14 amino acids. For the CDR3, the DNA is TGCGCCAGCAGCCTCACGGGTCCAGGTGACGAGCAGTACTTC. Translating it yields CASSLTGPGDEQYF.

Here the CDR3 DNA reads TGCAGCGGGTACGGCTTGAACACTGAAGCTTTCTTT. Its translation: CSGYGLNTEAFF. This chain links TRBV29-1 with TRBJ1-1; D ambiguous. The germline CDR1 and CDR2 sequences are SQVTM and ANQGSEA. With 7 bases removed from V and 0 bases from J, the gap between germline ends came to 9 bases. This CDR3 is built from 12 residues.

This clonotype was seen ten or more times. The chain employs TRBV11-2 and TRBJ1-2; D remains ambiguous. The length of the CDR3 is 13 residues. Between the trimmed V and J ends, which lost 4 bases and 2 bases, there was a span of 8 bases. The germline CDR1 and CDR2 sequences are SGHAT and FQNNGV. The CDR3 is CASSSNYNYGYTF. The CDR3 coding sequence is TGTGCCAGCAGCTCAAATTACAACTATGGCTACACCTTC.